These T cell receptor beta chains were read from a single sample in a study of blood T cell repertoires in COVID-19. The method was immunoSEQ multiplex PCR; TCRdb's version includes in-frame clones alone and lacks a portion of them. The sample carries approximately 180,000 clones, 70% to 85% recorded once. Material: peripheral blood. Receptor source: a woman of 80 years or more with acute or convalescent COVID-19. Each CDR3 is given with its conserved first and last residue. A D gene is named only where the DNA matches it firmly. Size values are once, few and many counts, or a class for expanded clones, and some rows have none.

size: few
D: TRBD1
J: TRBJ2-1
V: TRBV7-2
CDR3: CASSFGQGEYNEQFF
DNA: TGTGCCAGCAGCTTTGGGCAGGGGGAGTACAATGAGCAGTTCTTC

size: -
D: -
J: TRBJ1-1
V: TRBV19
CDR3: CASKIRGKGLNTEAFF
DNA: TGTGCCAGTAAAATCAGGGGAAAAGGGCTGAACACTGAAGCTTTCTTT

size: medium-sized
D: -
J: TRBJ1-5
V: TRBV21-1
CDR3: CASSKGVGNQPQHF
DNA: TGTGCCAGCAGCAAAGGGGTCGGGAACCAGCCCCAGCATTTT

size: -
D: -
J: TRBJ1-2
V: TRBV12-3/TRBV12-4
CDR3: CASSLHRERGYTF
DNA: TGTGCCAGCAGCTTACACAGGGAGAGGGGCTACACCTTC

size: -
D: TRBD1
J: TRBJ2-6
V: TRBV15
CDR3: CATSGGDRAGANVLTF
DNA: TGTGCCACCAGCGGCGGGGACAGGGCTGGGGCCAACGTCCTGACTTTC

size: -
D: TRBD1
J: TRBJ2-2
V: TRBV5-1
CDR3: CASSLVPGGTGELFF
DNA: TGCGCCAGCAGCTTGGTTCCAGGGGGCACCGGGGAGCTGTTTTTT

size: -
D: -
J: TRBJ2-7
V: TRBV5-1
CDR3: CASSLQDHSEQYF
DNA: TGCGCCAGCAGCCTACAGGACCATTCCGAGCAGTACTTC

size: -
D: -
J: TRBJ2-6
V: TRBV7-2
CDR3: CASSLQGANVLTF
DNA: TGTGCCAGCAGCTTACAGGGGGCCAACGTCCTGACTTTC

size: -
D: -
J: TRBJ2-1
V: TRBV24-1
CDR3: CATSGGTRGGYNEQFF
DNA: TGTGCCACCAGTGGCGGGACCCGGGGTGGATACAATGAGCAGTTCTTC

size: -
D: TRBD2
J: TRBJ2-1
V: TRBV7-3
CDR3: CASSKGTSAYNEQFF
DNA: TGTGCCAGCAGCAAAGGGACTAGCGCCTACAATGAGCAGTTCTTC

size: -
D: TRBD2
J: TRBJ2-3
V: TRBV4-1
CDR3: CASSQVAGLAGGRRADTQYF
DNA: TGCGCCAGCAGCCAAGTTGCGGGACTAGCGGGAGGGCGGCGGGCAGATACGCAGTATTTT

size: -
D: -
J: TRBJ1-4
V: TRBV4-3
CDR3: CASSQQSGEKLFF
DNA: TGCGCCAGCAGCCAACAATCGGGGGAAAAACTGTTTTTT

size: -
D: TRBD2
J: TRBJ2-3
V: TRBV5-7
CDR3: CASSLRPSGCASDTQYF
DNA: TGTGCCAGCAGCTTGCGTCCTAGCGGGTGCGCATCAGATACGCAGTATTTT

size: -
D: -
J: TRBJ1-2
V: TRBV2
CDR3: CASSEAEVVLGYGYTF
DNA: TGTGCCAGCAGTGAAGCTGAGGTAGTGCTTGGCTATGGCTACACCTTC

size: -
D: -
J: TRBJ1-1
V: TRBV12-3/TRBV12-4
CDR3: CASSFRENTEAFF
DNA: TGTGCCAGCAGTTTCCGGGAAAACACTGAAGCTTTCTTT

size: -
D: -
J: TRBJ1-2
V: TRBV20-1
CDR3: CSASWGQANGYTF
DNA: TGCAGTGCTAGTTGGGGGCAGGCTAATGGCTACACCTTC

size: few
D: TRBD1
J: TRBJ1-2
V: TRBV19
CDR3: CASRIPGQGRSGYTF
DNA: TGTGCCAGTAGGATCCCGGGACAGGGGAGATCTGGCTACACCTTC

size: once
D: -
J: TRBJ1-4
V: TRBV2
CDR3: CASSPGGRRNEKLFF
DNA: TGTGCCAGCTCGCCGGGGGGACGGCGTAATGAAAAACTGTTTTTT

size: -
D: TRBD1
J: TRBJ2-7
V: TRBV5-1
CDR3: CASRSGGQGSYEQYF
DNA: TGCGCCAGCAGGTCGGGGGGACAGGGCTCCTACGAGCAGTACTTC

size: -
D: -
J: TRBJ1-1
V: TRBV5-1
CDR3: CASSLLGEETEAFF
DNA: TGCGCCAGCAGCTTGTTGGGGGAGGAAACTGAAGCTTTCTTT

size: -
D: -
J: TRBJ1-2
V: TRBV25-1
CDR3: CASSGGEGFYGYTF
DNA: TGTGCCAGCAGTGGGGGGGAGGGTTTCTATGGCTACACCTTC

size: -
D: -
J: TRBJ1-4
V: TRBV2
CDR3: CASSERGGVREKLFF
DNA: TGTGCCAGCAGTGAACGAGGGGGGGTACGGGAAAAACTGTTTTTT

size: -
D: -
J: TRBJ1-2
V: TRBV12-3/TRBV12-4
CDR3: CASSSGVGGYTF
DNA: TGTGCCAGCAGTTCAGGGGTAGGAGGCTACACCTTC

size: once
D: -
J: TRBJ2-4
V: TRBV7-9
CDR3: CASSLVGGPAFGKNIQYF
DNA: TGTGCCAGCAGCTTAGTGGGGGGGCCCGCGTTTGGCAAAAACATTCAGTACTTC

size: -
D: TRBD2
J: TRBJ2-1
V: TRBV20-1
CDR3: CSASSLAGGHYNEQFF
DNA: TGCAGTGCTAGTTCCCTAGCGGGGGGACACTACAATGAGCAGTTCTTC

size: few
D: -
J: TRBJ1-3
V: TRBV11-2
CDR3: CASSPRLSGNTIYF
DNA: TGTGCCAGCAGCCCTCGACTCTCTGGAAACACCATATATTTT

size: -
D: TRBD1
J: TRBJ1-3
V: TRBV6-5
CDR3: CASRSSGTGNTIYF
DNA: TGTGCCAGCAGGTCTTCCGGGACAGGGAACACCATATATTTT

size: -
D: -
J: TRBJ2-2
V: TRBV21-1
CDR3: CASSSQRDRGLAVDTGELFF
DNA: TGTGCCAGCAGCTCCCAAAGGGACAGGGGGCTAGCGGTAGACACCGGGGAGCTGTTTTTT

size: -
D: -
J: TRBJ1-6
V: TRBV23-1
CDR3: CASSQPPEALHF
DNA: TGCGCCAGCAGTCAACCCCCGGAGGCCCTCCACTTT

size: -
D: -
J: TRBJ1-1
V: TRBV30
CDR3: CAWTRSGGTEAFF
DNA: TGTGCCTGGACCAGGTCGGGGGGGACTGAAGCTTTCTTT

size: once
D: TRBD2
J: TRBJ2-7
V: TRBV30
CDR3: CAWSALGLAGDYEQYF
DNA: TGTGCCTGGAGTGCCCTTGGACTAGCGGGAGACTACGAGCAGTACTTC

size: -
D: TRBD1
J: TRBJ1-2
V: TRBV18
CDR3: CASSPPVVTGLGYTF
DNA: TGTGCCAGCTCACCACCTGTCGTGACAGGGCTCGGCTACACCTTC

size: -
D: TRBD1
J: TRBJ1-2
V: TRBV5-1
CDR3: CASSLARGTAYGYTF
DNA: TGCGCCAGCAGCTTGGCCCGTGGGACAGCATATGGCTACACCTTC

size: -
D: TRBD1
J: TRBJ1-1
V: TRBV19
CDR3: CASTDRGQSTEAFF
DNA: TGTGCCAGTACCGACAGGGGGCAGAGCACTGAAGCTTTCTTT

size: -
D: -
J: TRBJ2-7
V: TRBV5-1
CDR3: CASSLVGSSYEQYF
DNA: TGCGCCAGCAGCTTGGTTGGCAGCTCCTACGAGCAGTACTTC

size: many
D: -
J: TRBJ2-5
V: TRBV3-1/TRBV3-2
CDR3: CASSQGSVYRQETQYF
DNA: TGTGCCAGCAGCCAAGGATCCGTGTACAGGCAAGAGACCCAGTACTTC

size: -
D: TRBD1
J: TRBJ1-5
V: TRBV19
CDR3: CASSLTGTGGIWQPQHF
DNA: TGTGCCAGTAGTCTCACGGGTACAGGGGGTATTTGGCAGCCCCAGCATTTT

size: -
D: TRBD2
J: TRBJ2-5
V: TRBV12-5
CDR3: CASGPGLAGGRGETQYF
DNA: TGTGCTAGTGGTCCTGGACTAGCGGGGGGCCGAGGGGAGACCCAGTACTTC

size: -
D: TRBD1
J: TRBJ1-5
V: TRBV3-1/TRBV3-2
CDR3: CASSRGQDNQPQHF
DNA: TGTGCCAGCAGCCGGGGACAGGACAATCAGCCCCAGCATTTT

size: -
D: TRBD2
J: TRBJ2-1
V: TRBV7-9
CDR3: CASSLRGGRHNEQFF
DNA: TGTGCCAGCAGCTTGCGGGGGGGCCGGCACAATGAGCAGTTCTTC

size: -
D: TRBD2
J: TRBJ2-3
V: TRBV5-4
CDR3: CASSLETSRADTQYF
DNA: TGTGCCAGCAGCTTGGAGACTAGCCGCGCAGATACGCAGTATTTT

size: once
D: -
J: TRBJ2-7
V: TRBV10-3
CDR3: CAIRTSAGYEQYF
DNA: TGTGCCATCAGGACAAGTGCGGGCTACGAGCAGTACTTC